These 27 T cell receptor beta chains were sequenced from one sample in a study of shared clonotypes between healthy human individuals (dated by TCRdb to about 2020). CD8 naive samples were obtained by positive selection for CCR7 among CD45RO-negative cells, yielding a CD45RA+CCR7+ population from which TemRA cells were excluded. The library was built by means of the immunoSEQ multiplex PCR assay. This immuneACCESS table, as held by TCRdb, lists in-frame sequences with V and J called but not all clones. Of the missing ones, under half trace to an unresolved V gene in checked studies; the others have no known cause. This sample holds some 2,100,000 clones; 90% to 95% were observed only once. The ten most abundant clones make up under 2% of the sample. Sequencing was performed on naive CD8+ T cells from PBMCs. Read against the paper, the sample's cell subset or site label means: CD45RA+CCR7+. The source of these receptors is a man between 18 and 35 years old in good health. Some clones in this sample may be carry-over from other donors' samples.

The chain recombines TRBV21-1 with TRBJ2-7; TRBD1, the table's D call, was not compared with the DNA. TRBV21-1 is listed as a pseudogene. The CDR3 length is 15 residues. The CDR3 is CASSKVQGSGHEQYF. CDR3 DNA: TGTGCCAGCAGCAAAGTCCAGGGCTCTGGGCACGAGCAGTACTTC.

The V call is TRBV5-1, the J call TRBJ2-7, with 9 bases aligning to TRBD1. The CDR3 runs 14 residues. V shed 3 bases and J 5 bases; nucleotides not matched to a gene: 6. CDR1 is SGHRS, CDR2 YFSETQ, per germline. Here the CDR3 reads CASSSGTGLHEQYF. Here the CDR3 DNA reads TGCGCCAGCAGCTCCGGGACAGGGCTGCACGAGCAGTACTTC.

Concerning this clone itself: Distinct nucleotide sequences in the sample also encode this CDR3. The J gene is TRBJ2-7, the V gene TRBV27; 9 bases align to TRBD1. CDR1 and CDR2 from the germline V gene are MNHEY and SMNVEV (reference sequence). J lost 0 bases, V lost 4 bases, and 4 bases had no gene match. The CDR3 totals 15 residues. CDR3 in DNA: TGTGCCAGCAGTTCACCGGGACAGGGCTCCTACGAGCAGTACTTC. Protein product: CASSSPGQGSYEQYF.

The J gene is TRBJ2-5, the V gene TRBV9; the D is unclear. The germline CDR1 and CDR2 sequences are SGDLS and YYNGEE. CDR3 length: 15 amino acids. Trimming took 0 bases from V and 3 from J, leaving 12 bases between them. The CDR3, as DNA: TGTGCCAGCAGCGTAGCCGCACTTCAAAAAGAGACCCAGTACTTC. Translation: CASSVAALQKETQYF.

The genes are TRBV11-3 and TRBJ2-7; unclear D gene. CDR1 is SGHNT and CDR2 is YENEEA in the germline V gene. V was trimmed by 2 bases and J by 3 bases, leaving 14 bases between them. The length of the CDR3 is 15 residues. The chain's CDR3 is CASSLLSSENYEQYF. Written as DNA, the CDR3 is TGTGCCAGCAGCTTACTCTCCAGCGAGAACTACGAGCAGTACTTC.

The chain carries TRBV5-6 and TRBJ2-3; D gene uncertain. Between the trimmed V and J ends, which lost 4 bases and 2 bases, there was a span of 11 bases. Germline V CDR1 and CDR2: SGHDT, YYEEEE. The CDR3 is 14 amino acids. This CDR3 is CASSLVAATDTQYF. The DNA of the CDR3 is TGTGCCAGCAGCCTGGTTGCCGCCACAGATACGCAGTATTTT.

This sequence joins TRBV28 and TRBJ2-1, with D unresolved. Germline V gene sequence: CDR1 MDHEN, CDR2 SYDVKM. CDR3 length equals 16 residues. The V gene lost 5 bases and the J gene lost 0 bases, with 14 bases spanning the gap. The CDR3 is CASSTNSESSYNEQFF. In DNA form, the CDR3 reads TGTGCCAGCAGTACCAACTCCGAGAGCTCCTACAATGAGCAGTTCTTC.

This clone was observed a single time. The rearrangement links TRBV10-3 to TRBJ2-1; D is perhaps TRBD1 (5 bases). The germline V gene encodes CDR1 ENHRY and CDR2 SYGVKD. V lost 6 bases and J 0 bases, leaving 12 bases between the germline ends. This CDR3 spans 15 amino acids. DNA of the CDR3: TGTGCCATCAGACAAGGGGTGTCCTCCTACAATGAGCAGTTCTTC. Translated, it gives CAIRQGVSSYNEQFF.

The V gene is TRBV7-8, the J gene TRBJ2-4; a possible D gene is TRBD1 (5 bases). The germline gives CDR1 SGHVS, CDR2 FQNEAQ. The CDR3 is 19 residues long. Trimming left V 8 bases short and J 0 bases short, with 26 bases between. DNA for the CDR3: TGTGCCAGCGCCACGGGTTTAGGCACGCAGGGTGAAGCCAAAAACATTCAGTACTTC. Amino acids: CASATGLGTQGEAKNIQYF.

Notes on this clone: In the same sample, other DNA sequences code for this CDR3. The chain employs TRBV9 and TRBJ2-1; 7 bases align to TRBD2. The CDR3 length is 15 residues. The V segment lost 2 bases and the J segment 6 bases; nucleotides outside the gene matches: 8. CDR1 is SGDLS and CDR2 is YYNGEE in the germline V gene. The CDR3 is CASSVSGSLGNEQFF. In nucleotides, the CDR3 is TGTGCCAGCAGCGTTAGCGGGTCCTTAGGCAATGAGCAGTTCTTC.

The chain is built from TRBV5-6 and TRBJ2-2; 10 nucleotides match TRBD1. Trimming cost V 0 bases and J 5 bases; bases outside gene matches: 7. Germline V CDR1 and CDR2: SGHDT, YYEEEE. The CDR3 runs to 17 residues. CDR3 DNA sequence: TGTGCCAGCAGCTTGGCCGGGACAGGGGAGTCAACCGGGGAGCTGTTTTTT. This codes for CASSLAGTGESTGELFF.

The chain employs TRBV23-1 and TRBJ2-7; D is unresolved. TRBV23-1 is assigned to the ORF class and has an uncertain function. V lost 4 bases to trimming and J lost 5 bases, with 18 bases between them. This CDR3 is built from 15 residues. CDR3 bases: TGCGCCAGCAGTCTGCTCCCTTATCGGCCCCACGAGCAGTACTTC. This sequence encodes CASSLLPYRPHEQYF.

This clone was picked up one time. This chain links TRBV27 with TRBJ2-7, with 7 bases aligning to TRBD2. The CDR3 totals 14 residues. V shed 5 bases, J shed 3 bases, and the junction held 7 bases outside the gene matches. CDR1 and CDR2 (germline): MNHEY, SMNVEV (reference sequence). This chain's CDR3 is CASSLARENYEQYF. DNA of the CDR3: TGTGCCAGCAGTCTCGCGCGGGAGAACTACGAGCAGTACTTC.

This chain links TRBV5-6 with TRBJ1-4; 11 positions agree with TRBD1. V lost 2 bases, J lost 11 bases, and 5 bases stayed unmatched. CDR3 length: 14 amino acids. Germline V gene sequence: CDR1 SGHDT, CDR2 YYEEEE. In DNA form, the CDR3 reads TGTGCCAGCAGCTTAGGACAGGGGGCTGACAAACTGTTTTTT. Its translation is CASSLGQGADKLFF. Full variable domain (missing parts from reference TRBV5-6 and TRBJ1-4): DAGVTQSPTHLIKTRGQQVTLRCSPKSGHDTVSWYQQALGQGPQFIFQYYEEEERQRGNFPDRFSGHQFPNYSSELNVNALLLGDSALYLCASSLGQGADKLFFGSGTQLSVL.

The V gene is TRBV11-2, the J gene TRBJ2-7; 8 nucleotides line up with TRBD2. The germline CDR1 and CDR2 sequences are SGHAT and FQNNGV. The ends lost 1 base at V and 6 bases at J; junction bases unmatched: 11. The CDR3 loop spans 16 amino acids. The CDR3 coding sequence is TGTGCCAGCAGCTTAGTGGTCGGTGCGGCGGGGGGCGAGCAGTACTTC. It codes for CASSLVVGAAGGEQYF.

The chain recombines TRBV16 with TRBJ2-7; 8 bases map to TRBD1. Trimming cost V 5 bases and J 3 bases; bases outside gene matches: 9. The CDR3 consists of 15 residues. Germline CDR1 and CDR2: KGHSY and FQNENV. The CDR3 DNA sequence: TGTGCCAGCAGCAGCGGACAGGGCCCCTACTACGAGCAGTACTTC. Protein: CASSSGQGPYYEQYF.

This clone appeared a single time. The chain recombines TRBV29-1 with TRBJ2-1; perhaps TRBD2 as D (6 bases). Trimming pared 5 bases from V and 7 bases from J, leaving 24 bases between. Germline V lookup: CDR1 SQVTM, CDR2 ANQGSEA. The CDR3 has 16 residues. In nucleotides, the CDR3 is TGCAGCGTTAGTCCCCCCACGGGAGTCTTCCGAAATGAGCAGTTCTTC. As protein: CSVSPPTGVFRNEQFF.

The chain links TRBV27 to TRBJ1-2; D unclear. The CDR3 is 14 residues long. Per the germline V gene, CDR1 is MNHEY and CDR2 is SMNVEV (reference sequence). V was shortened by 2 bases and J by 6 bases, with 13 bases between the two germline ends. This CDR3 is CASSLRASTHGYTF. The CDR3 DNA reads TGTGCCAGCAGTTTAAGGGCCTCCACCCATGGCTACACCTTC.

V and J are TRBV7-9 and TRBJ1-2; the match to TRBD1 covers 12 bases. The germline V gene encodes CDR1 SEHNR and CDR2 FQNEAQ (reference sequence). The CDR3 extends over 16 amino acids. The V segment lost 8 bases and the J segment 8 bases; nucleotides outside the gene matches: 15. The CDR3 nucleotides read TGTGCCAGCCCCCCAGACCCGGGACAGGGGGCGGGAGGCTACACCTTC. Residues: CASPPDPGQGAGGYTF.

This chain connects TRBV5-1 to TRBJ2-5; D unresolved. The DNA end is a closer match to TRBJ2-7, so the J assignment may be wrong. Germline-derived CDR1 and CDR2 are SGHRS and YFSETQ. The CDR3 totals 13 residues. CDR3 coding DNA: TGCGCCAGCAGCTTGGAATATAGCTACGAGCAGTACTTC. Translation: CASSLEYSYEQYF.

The rearrangement links TRBV7-9 to TRBJ1-4, with D maybe TRBD1 (5 bases). CDR3 length: 15 amino acids. The germline gives CDR1 SEHNR, CDR2 FQNEAQ (reference sequence). V was shortened by 5 bases and J by 7 bases, with 17 bases between the two germline ends. The CDR3 loop is CASSVPGPGGEKLFF. The CDR3 DNA reads TGTGCCAGCAGCGTACCGGGACCGGGGGGTGAAAAACTGTTTTTT.

The CDR3 DNA reads TGTGCCAGCAGCCCCAAATCAGGGACTATGAGATACTACGAGCAGTACTTC. As protein: CASSPKSGTMRYYEQYF. The chain has TRBV4-2 and TRBJ2-7; 7 bases fit TRBD2. Germline CDR1 is LGHNA and CDR2 is YNFKEQ. The CDR3 spans 17 residues. J was trimmed by 3 bases and V by 4 bases; bases with no gene match: 15.

The chain recombines TRBV4-1 with TRBJ2-2; the D gene could be TRBD1 or TRBD2 (5 bases each). This CDR3 is built from 18 residues. CDR1 is MGHRA and CDR2 is YSYEKL in the germline V gene. V lost 1 base and J lost 2, with 17 bases in between. In DNA, the CDR3 is TGCGCCAGCAGCCAAGCGGGCCGGGGCAGACTTAACACCGGGGAGCTGTTTTTT. Translated, it gives CASSQAGRGRLNTGELFF.

The chain couples TRBV13 to TRBJ1-4; 7 bases map to TRBD1. Germline V CDR1 and CDR2: PRHDT, FYEKMQ (reference sequence). CDR3 length: 15 amino acids. Losses at the gene ends were 2 bases for V and 8 bases for J; bases not matched to a gene: 8. The CDR3 protein is CASSLSHRGFEKLFF. The CDR3 coding sequence is TGTGCCAGCAGCTTAAGCCACAGGGGCTTCGAAAAACTGTTTTTT.

The sample holds a few counts of this clone. The gene calls are TRBV6-1 and TRBJ1-2, with D perhaps TRBD1 (5 bases). The CDR3 has 13 amino acids. CDR1 MNHNS and CDR2 SASEGT come from the germline V gene. Trimming pared 3 bases from V and 2 bases from J, leaving 7 bases between. The CDR3 loop reads CASSDRENYGYTF. The CDR3 DNA reads TGTGCCAGCAGTGACAGGGAGAACTATGGCTACACCTTC.

In the case of this clone: The same CDR3 arises from other DNA sequences in this sample as well. J is TRBJ2-7 and V is TRBV9; 9 bases map to TRBD1. CDR3 length: 13 residues. In germline, CDR1 is SGDLS, CDR2 YYNGEE. After removal of 3 bases from V and 6 bases from J, the junction contained 4 bases not matched to a gene. The CDR3 loop is CASSAGQGSEQYF. The CDR3 DNA reads TGTGCCAGCAGCGCGGGACAGGGCTCCGAGCAGTACTTC.

The chain links TRBV30 to TRBJ2-5; D unclear. This CDR3 contains 15 residues. Germline V CDR1 and CDR2: GTSNPN, SVGIG (reference sequence). V was clipped by 7 bases and J by 2 bases, with 20 bases between them. In nucleotides, the CDR3 is TGTGCCTCCCTCGGTTCAAGGACGGCTCAAGAGACCCAGTACTTC. Protein: CASLGSRTAQETQYF.